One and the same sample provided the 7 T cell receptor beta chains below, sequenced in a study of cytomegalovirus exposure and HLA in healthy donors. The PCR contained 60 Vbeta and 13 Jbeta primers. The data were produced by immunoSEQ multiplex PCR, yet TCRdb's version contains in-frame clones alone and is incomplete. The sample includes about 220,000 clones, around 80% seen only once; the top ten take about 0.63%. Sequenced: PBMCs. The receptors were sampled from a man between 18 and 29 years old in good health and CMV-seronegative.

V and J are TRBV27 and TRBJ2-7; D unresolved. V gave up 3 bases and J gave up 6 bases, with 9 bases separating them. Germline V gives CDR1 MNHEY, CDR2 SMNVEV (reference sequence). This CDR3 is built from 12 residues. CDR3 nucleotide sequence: TGTGCCAGCAGTTTTACGTCGGGCGAGCAGTACTTC. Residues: CASSFTSGEQYF.

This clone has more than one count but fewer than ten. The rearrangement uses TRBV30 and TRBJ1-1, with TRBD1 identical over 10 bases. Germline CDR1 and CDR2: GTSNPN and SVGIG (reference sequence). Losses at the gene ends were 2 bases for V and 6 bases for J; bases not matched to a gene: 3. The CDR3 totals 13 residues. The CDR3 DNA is TGTGCCTGGAGTTCGACAGGGGGCGCTGAAGCTTTCTTT. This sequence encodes CAWSSTGGAEAFF.

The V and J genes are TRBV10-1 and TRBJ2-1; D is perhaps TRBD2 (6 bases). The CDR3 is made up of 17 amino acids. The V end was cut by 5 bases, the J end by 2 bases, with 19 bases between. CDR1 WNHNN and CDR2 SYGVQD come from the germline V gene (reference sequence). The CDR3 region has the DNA TGCGCCAGCAGTCCTCGACGGGCGGGACGGACCTACAATGAGCAGTTCTTC. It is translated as CASSPRRAGRTYNEQFF.

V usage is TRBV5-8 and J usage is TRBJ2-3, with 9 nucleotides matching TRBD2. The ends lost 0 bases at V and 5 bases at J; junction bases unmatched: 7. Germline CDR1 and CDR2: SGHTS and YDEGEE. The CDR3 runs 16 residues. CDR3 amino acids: CASSLVAGGPKDTQYF. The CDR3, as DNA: TGTGCCAGCAGCTTGGTGGCGGGAGGGCCGAAAGATACGCAGTATTTT. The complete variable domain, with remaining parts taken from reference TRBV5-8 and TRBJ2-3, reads EAGVTQSPTHLIKTRGQQATLRCSPISGHTSVYWYQQALGLGLQFLLWYDEGEERNRGNFPPRFSGRQFPNYSSELNVNALELEDSALYLCASSLVAGGPKDTQYFGPGTRLTVL.

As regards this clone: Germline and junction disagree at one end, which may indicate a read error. The CDR3 DNA reads as TGTGCTAGCAGCTCTGATAGCGGACCGAGGAATGAGCAGTTCTTC. This translates into CASSSDSGPRNEQFF. This sequence joins TRBV7-7 and TRBJ2-1; tentative D call: TRBD2 (6 bases). This CDR3 comprises 15 residues. Germline CDR1 and CDR2: SSHAT and FNYEAQ (reference sequence). Based on the CDR3 plus reference TRBV7-7 and TRBJ2-1, the full variable domain is GAGVSQSPRYKVTKRGQDVTLRCDPISSHATLYWYQQALGQGPEFLTYFNYEAQPDKSGLPSDRFSAERPEGSISTLTIQRTEQRDSAMYRCASSSDSGPRNEQFFGPGTRLTVL.

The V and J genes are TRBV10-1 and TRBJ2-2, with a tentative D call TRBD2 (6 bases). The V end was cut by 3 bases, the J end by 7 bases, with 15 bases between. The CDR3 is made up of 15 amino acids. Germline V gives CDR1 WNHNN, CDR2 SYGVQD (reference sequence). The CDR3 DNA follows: TGCGCCAGCAGTGATTCAACGGGAGTAGGCGGGGAGCTGTTTTTT. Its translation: CASSDSTGVGGELFF.

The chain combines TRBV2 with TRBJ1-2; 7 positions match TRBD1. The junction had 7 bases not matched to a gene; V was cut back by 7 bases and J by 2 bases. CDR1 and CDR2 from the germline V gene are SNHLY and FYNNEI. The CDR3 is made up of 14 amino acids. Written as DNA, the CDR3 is TGTGCCAGCATCTTCGACAGGGCCAACTATGGCTACACCTTC. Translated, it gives CASIFDRANYGYTF.